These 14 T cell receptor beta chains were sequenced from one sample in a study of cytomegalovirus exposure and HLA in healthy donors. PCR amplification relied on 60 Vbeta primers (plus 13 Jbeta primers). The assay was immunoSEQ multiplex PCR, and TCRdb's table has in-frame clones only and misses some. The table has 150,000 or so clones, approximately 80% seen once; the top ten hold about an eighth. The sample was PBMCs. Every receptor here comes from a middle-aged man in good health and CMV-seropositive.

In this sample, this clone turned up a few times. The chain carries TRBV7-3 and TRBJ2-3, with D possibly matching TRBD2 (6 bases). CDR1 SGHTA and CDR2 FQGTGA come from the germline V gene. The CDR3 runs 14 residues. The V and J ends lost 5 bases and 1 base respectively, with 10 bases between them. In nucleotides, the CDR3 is TGTGCCAGCAGCCTCGGGGGTCGCACAGATACGCAGTATTTT. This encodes CASSLGGRTDTQYF.

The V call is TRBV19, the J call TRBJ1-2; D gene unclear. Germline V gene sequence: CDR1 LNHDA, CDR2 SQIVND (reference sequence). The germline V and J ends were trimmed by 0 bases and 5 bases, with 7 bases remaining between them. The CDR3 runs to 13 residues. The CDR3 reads CASSIDRGYGYTF. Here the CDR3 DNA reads TGTGCCAGTAGTATAGACCGGGGTTATGGCTACACCTTC.

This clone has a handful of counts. The CDR3 DNA is TGTGCCAGCAGCCTTTCGGAGGGGAAAGCTTTCTTT. The encoded protein is CASSLSEGKAFF. The chain joins TRBV14 to TRBJ1-1; tentatively, D is TRBD1 (5 bases). This CDR3 is built from 12 residues. The germline V and J ends were trimmed by 4 bases and 9 bases, with 12 bases remaining between them. From germline, CDR1 is SGHDN and CDR2 FVKESK.

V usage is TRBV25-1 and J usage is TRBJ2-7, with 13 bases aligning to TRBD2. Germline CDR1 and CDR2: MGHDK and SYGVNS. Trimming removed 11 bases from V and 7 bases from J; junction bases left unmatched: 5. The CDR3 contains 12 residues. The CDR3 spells CACRGLAGEQYF. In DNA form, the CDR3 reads TGTGCCTGCCGGGGACTAGCGGGAGAGCAGTACTTC.

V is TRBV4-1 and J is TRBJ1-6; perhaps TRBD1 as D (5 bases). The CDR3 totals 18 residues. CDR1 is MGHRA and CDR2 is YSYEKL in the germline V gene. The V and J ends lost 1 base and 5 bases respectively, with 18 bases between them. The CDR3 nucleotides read TGCGCCAGCAGCCAAGGGGGGGAGAGGGGTTGGAATAATTCACCCCTCCACTTT. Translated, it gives CASSQGGERGWNNSPLHF.

DNA of the CDR3: TGTGCCTGGGCACCGGGACAGGGCCCCTATGGCTACACCTTC. Translating gives CAWAPGQGPYGYTF. This chain joins TRBV30 and TRBJ1-2, with 9 bases fitting TRBD1. Trimming took 5 bases from V and 4 from J; bases not matched to a gene: 8. CDR1 GTSNPN and CDR2 SVGIG come from the germline V gene (reference sequence). There are 14 residues in the CDR3.

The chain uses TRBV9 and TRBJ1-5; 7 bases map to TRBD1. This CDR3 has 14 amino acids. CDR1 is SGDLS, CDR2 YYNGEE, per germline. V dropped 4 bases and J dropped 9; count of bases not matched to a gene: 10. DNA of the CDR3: TGTGCCAGCAGCCCACGACAGGGACTAGGGCCCCAGCATTTT. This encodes CASSPRQGLGPQHF.

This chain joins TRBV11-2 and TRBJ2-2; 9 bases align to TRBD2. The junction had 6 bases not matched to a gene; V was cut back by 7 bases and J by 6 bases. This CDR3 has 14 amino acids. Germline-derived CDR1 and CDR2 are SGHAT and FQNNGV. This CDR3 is CASKAGGGAGELFF. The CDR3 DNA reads TGTGCCAGCAAGGCGGGAGGGGGGGCCGGGGAGCTGTTTTTT.

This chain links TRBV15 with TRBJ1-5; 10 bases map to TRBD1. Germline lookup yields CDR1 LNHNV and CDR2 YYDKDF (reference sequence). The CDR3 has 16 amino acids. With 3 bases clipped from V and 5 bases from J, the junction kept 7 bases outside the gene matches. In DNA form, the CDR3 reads TGTGCCACCAGCAGGACAGGGGGCGCTTTGTATCAGCCCCAGCATTTT. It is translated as CATSRTGGALYQPQHF.

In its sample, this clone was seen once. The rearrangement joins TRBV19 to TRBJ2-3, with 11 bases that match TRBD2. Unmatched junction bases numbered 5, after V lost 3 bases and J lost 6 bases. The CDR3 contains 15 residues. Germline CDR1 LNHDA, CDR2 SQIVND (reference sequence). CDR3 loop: CASSISGRAWDTQYF. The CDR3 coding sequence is TGTGCCAGTAGTATTAGCGGGAGGGCCTGGGATACGCAGTATTTT.

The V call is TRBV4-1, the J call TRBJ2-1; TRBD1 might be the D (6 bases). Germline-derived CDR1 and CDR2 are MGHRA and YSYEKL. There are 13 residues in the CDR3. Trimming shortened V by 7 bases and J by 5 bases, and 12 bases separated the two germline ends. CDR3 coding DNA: TGCGCCAGCACCTGGACAGTAGACAATGAGCAGTTCTTC. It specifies CASTWTVDNEQFF.

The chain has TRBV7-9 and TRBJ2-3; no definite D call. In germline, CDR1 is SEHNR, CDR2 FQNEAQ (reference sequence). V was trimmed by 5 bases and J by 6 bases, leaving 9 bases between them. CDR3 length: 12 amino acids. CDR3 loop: CASSPGGDTQYF. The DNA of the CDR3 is TGTGCCAGCAGCCCGGGTGGGGATACGCAGTATTTT.

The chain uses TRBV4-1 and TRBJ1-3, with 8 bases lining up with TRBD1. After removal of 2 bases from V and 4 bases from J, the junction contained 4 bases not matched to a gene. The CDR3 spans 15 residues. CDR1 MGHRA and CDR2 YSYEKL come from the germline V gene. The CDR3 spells CASSQPRDRGNTIYF. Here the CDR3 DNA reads TGCGCCAGCAGCCAACCCCGGGACAGGGGAAACACCATATATTTT.

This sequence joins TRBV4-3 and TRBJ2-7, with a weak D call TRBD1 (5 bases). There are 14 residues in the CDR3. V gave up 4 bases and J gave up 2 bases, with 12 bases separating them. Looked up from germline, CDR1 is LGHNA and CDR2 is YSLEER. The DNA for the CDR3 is TGCGCCAGCAGCCCCCGGGCAGGGCCCTACGAGCAGTACTTC. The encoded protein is CASSPRAGPYEQYF.